In its sample, the clone carrying this T cell receptor beta chain was seen many times. What it binds is unknown. Unique molecular identifiers were added to individual cDNA molecules. TCRdb analysed the 5' RACE reads with MiXCR anew, one entry per CDR3 protein. The data hold fewer than 85,000 distinct CDR3 sequences, with roughly 15% observed a single time. This entry is derived from a study of early T cells in non-severe SARS-CoV-2 infection. Looking at the study overall: Investigators sequenced bulk RNA drawn from unsorted whole blood, and chains remained unpaired. General observations from the study: CD4 and private specificities were missed by VDJdb matching, which favored anti-spike CD8 responses.

This CDR3 spans 13 amino acids. The V gene's germline CDR1 is SEHNR and CDR2 FQNEAQ (reference sequence). The V gene lost 1 base and the J gene lost 5 bases, with 8 bases spanning the gap. The sample consisted of whole blood. The TCR was taken from an adult who was a healthcare worker with PCR-confirmed SARS-CoV-2 infection or an uninfected control (not recorded which). J is TRBJ1-2 and V is TRBV7-9, with a possible D match to TRBD1 (6 bases). Here the CDR3 DNA reads TGTGCCAGCAGCTTAGGGCAGGGGTATGGCTACACCTTC. Protein sequence: CASSLGQGYGYTF.